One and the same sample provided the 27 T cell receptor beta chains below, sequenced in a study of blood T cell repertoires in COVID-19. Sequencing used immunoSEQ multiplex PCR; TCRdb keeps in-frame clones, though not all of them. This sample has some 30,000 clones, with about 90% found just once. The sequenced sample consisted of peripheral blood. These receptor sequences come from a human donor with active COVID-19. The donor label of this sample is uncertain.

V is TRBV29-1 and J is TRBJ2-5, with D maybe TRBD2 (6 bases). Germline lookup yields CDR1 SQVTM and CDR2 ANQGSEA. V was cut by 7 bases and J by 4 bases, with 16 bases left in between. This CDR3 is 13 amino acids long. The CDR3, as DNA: TGCAGCGCACTAGGGAGGTTCGGAGAGACCCAGTACTTC. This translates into CSALGRFGETQYF. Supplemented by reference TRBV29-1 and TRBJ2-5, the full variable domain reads SAVISQKPSRDICQRGTSLTIQCQVDSQVTMMFWYRQQPGQSLTLIATANQGSEATYESGFVIDKFPISRPNLTFSTLTVSNMSPEDSSIYLCSALGRFGETQYFGPGTRLLVL.

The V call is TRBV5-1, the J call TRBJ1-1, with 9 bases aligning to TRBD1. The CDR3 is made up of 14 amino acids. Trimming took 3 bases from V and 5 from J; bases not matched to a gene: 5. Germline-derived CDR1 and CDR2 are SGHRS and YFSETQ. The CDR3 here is CASSSGQGRTEAFF. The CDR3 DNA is TGCGCCAGCAGCTCTGGACAGGGGCGGACTGAAGCTTTCTTT.

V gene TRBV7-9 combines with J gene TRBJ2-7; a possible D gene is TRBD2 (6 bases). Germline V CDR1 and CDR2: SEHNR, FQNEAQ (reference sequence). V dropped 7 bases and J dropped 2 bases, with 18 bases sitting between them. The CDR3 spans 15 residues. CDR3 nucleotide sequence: TGTGCCAGCACCCCCAAGGAGGGCCTACCCTACGAGCAGTACTTC. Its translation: CASTPKEGLPYEQYF.

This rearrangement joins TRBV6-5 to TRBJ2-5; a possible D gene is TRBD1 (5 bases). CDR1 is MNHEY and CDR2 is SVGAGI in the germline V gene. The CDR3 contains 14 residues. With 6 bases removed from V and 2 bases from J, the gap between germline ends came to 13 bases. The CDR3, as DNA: TGTGCCAGCAGGAAAGACAGAGTACAAGAGACCCAGTACTTC. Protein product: CASRKDRVQETQYF.

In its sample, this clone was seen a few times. DNA for the CDR3: TGCAGTGCTAGGGACAACTACGAGCAGTACTTC. This translates into CSARDNYEQYF. The chain carries TRBV20-1 and TRBJ2-7; perhaps TRBD1 as D (5 bases). The V end was cut by 3 bases, the J end by 3 bases, with 6 bases between. Germline V gene sequence: CDR1 DFQATT, CDR2 SNEGSKA (reference sequence). This CDR3 contains 11 residues.

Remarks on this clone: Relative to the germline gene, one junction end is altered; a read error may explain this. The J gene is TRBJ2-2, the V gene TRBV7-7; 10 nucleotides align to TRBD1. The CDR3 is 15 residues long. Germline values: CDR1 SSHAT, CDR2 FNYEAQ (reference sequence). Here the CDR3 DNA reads TGTGCTAGCAGCTTGACAGGGGGCGTATCCGGGGAGCTGTTTTTT. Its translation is CASSLTGGVSGELFF.

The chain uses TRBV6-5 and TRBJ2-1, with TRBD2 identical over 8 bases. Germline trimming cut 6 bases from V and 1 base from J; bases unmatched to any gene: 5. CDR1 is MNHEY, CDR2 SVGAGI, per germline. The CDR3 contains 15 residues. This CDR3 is CASSALADSYNEQFF. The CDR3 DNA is TGTGCCAGCAGCGCACTAGCGGATTCCTACAATGAGCAGTTCTTC.

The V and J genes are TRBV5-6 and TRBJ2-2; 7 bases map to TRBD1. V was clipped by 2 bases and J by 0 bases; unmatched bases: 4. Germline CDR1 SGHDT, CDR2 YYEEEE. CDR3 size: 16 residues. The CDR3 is CASSFGTDTNTGELFF. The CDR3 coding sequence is TGTGCCAGCAGCTTTGGGACAGACACGAACACCGGGGAGCTGTTTTTT.

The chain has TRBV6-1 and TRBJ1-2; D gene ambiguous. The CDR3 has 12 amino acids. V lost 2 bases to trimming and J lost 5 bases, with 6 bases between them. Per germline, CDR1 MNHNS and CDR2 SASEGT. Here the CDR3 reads CASSESGYGYTF. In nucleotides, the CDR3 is TGTGCCAGCAGTGAAAGCGGGTATGGCTACACCTTC.

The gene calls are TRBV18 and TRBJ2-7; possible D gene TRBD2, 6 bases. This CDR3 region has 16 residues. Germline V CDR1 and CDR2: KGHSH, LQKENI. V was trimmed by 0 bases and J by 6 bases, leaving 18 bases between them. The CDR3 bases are TGTGCCAGCTCACCACCGGAGGGACGGACACCCATCGAGCAGTACTTC. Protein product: CASSPPEGRTPIEQYF.

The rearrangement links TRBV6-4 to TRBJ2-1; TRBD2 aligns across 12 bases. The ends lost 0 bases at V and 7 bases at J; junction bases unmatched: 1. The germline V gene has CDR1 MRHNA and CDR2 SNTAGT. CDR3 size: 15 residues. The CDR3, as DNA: TGTGCCAGCAGTGACTCCCTAGCGGGGGGGAATGAGCAGTTCTTC. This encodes CASSDSLAGGNEQFF.

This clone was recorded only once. DNA for the CDR3: TGTGCCACAGAGAGGGGCGGGGGGTCCTACGAGCAGTACTTC. Translated, it gives CATERGGGSYEQYF. The J gene is TRBJ2-7, the V gene TRBV6-5; 8 nucleotides align to TRBD2. This CDR3 region has 14 residues. From germline, CDR1 is MNHEY and CDR2 SVGAGI. The J segment lost 1 base and the V segment lost 10 bases, leaving 9 bases of the junction unmatched.

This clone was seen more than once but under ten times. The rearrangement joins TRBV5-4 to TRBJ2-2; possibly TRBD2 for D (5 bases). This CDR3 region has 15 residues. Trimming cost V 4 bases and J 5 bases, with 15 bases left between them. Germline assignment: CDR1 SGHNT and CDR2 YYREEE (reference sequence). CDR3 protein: CASSGGLKQTGELFF. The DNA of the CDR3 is TGTGCCAGCAGCGGCGGACTCAAACAAACCGGGGAGCTGTTTTTT.

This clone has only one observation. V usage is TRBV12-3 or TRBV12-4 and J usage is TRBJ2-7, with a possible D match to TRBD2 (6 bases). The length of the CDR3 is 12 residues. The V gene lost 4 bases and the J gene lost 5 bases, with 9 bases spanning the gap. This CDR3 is CASSSTSDEQYF. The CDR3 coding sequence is TGTGCCAGCAGTTCGACTAGTGACGAGCAGTACTTC.

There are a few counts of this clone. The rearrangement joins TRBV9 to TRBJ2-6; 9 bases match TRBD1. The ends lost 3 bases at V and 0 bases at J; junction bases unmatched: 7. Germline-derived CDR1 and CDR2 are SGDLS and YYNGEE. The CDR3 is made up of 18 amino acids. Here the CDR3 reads CASSDQDRGASGANVLTF. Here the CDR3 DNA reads TGTGCCAGCAGCGACCAGGACAGGGGTGCCTCTGGGGCCAACGTCCTGACTTTC.

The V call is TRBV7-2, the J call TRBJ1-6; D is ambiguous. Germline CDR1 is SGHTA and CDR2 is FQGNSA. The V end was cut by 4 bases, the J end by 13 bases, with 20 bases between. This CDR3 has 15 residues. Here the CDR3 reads CASSSRSANHMPLHF. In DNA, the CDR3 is TGTGCCAGCAGCTCCCGTTCCGCTAACCATATGCCCCTCCACTTT. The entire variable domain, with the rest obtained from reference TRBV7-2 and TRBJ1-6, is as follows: GAGVSQSPSNKVTEKGKDVELRCDPISGHTALYWYRQSLGQGLEFLIYFQGNSAPDKSGLPSDRFSAERTGGSVSTLTIQRTQQEDSAVYLCASSSRSANHMPLHFGNGTRLTVT.

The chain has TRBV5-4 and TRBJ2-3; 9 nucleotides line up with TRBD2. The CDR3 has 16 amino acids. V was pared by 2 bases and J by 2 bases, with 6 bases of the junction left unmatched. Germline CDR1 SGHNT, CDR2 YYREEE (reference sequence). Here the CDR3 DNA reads TGTGCCAGCAGCTTTTACCTAGCGGGGATCACAGATACGCAGTATTTT. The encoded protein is CASSFYLAGITDTQYF.

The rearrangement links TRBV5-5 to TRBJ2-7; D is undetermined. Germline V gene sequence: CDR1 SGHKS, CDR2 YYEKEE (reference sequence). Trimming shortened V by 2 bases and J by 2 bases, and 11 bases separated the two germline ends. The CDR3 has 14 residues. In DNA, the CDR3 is TGTGCCAGCAGCTTACAGCAGCAAACCTACGAGCAGTACTTC. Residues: CASSLQQQTYEQYF.

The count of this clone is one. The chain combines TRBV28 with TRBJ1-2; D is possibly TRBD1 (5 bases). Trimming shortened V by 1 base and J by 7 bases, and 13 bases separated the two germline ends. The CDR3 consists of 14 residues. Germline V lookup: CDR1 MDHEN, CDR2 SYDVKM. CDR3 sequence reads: CASSLSGIVGGYTF. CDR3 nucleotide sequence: TGTGCCAGCAGTTTATCAGGGATCGTAGGTGGCTACACCTTC.

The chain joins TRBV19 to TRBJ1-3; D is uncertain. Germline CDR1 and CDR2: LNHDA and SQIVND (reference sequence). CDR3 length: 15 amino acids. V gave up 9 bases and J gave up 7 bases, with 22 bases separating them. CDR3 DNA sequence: TGTGCCAGCCACCCCGCGAAAGTTTCAAGTAACACCATATATTTT. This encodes CASHPAKVSSNTIYF.

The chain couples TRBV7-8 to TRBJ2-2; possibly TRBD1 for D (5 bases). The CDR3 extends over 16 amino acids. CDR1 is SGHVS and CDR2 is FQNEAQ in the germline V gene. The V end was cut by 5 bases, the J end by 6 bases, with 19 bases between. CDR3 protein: CASSREGQTNPGELFF. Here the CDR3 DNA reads TGTGCCAGCAGCCGCGAAGGACAAACAAACCCCGGGGAGCTGTTTTTT. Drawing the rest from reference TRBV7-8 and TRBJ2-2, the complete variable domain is GAGVSQSPRYKVAKRGQDVALRCDPISGHVSLFWYQQALGQGPEFLTYFQNEAQLDKSGLPSDRFFAERPEGSVSTLKIQRTQQEDSAVYLCASSREGQTNPGELFFGEGSRLTVL.

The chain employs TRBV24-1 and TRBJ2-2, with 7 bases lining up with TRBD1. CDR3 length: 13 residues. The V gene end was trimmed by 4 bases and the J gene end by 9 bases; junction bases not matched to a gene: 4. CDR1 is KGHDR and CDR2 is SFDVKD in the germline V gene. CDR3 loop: CATSDAGGRELFF. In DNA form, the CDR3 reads TGTGCCACCAGTGACGCAGGGGGTCGGGAGCTGTTTTTT.

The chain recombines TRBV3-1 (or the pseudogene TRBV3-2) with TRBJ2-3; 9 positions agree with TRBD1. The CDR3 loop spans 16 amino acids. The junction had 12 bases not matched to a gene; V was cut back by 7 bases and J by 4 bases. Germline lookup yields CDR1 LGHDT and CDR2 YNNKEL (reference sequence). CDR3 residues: CASNTTGGKVADTQYF. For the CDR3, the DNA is TGTGCCAGCAACACTACAGGGGGCAAGGTGGCAGATACGCAGTATTTT.

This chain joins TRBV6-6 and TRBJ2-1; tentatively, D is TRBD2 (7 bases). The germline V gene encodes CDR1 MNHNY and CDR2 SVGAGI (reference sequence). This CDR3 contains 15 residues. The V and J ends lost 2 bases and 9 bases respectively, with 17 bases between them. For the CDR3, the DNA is TGTGCCAGCAGTTACGTAGGGGGGGGAGGTGGTGAGCAGTTCTTC. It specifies CASSYVGGGGGEQFF.

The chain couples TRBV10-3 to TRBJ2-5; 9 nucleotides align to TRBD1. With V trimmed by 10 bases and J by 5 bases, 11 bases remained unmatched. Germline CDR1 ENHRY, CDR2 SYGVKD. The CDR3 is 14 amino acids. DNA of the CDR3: TGTGCCACGTCCCCGGGACAGGGTTGGGAGACCCAGTACTTC. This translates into CATSPGQGWETQYF.

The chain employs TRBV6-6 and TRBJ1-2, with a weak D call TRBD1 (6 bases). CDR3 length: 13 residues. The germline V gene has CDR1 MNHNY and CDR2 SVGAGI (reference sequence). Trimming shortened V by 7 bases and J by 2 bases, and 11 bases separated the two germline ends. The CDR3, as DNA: TGTGCCAGCAAAGAACAGGGAAACTATGGCTACACCTTC. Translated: CASKEQGNYGYTF.

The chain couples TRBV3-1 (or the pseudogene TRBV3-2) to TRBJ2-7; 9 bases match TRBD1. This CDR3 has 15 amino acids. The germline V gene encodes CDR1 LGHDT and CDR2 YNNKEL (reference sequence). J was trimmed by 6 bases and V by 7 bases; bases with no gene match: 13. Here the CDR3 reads CASNDRGNRASEQYF. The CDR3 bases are TGTGCCAGCAATGACAGGGGGAATCGGGCGAGCGAGCAGTACTTC.